This note documents a single T cell receptor (beta chain) sequence. Antigen unknown. This record belongs to a study of cytomegalovirus exposure and HLA in healthy donors. Study-wide results and limits: TCR beta sequences numbering about 17,000 were associated with HLA alleles at 0.05 false discovery rate in a later analysis.

Use of 60 Vbeta and 13 Jbeta primers characterized the PCR. Clones were sequenced by immunoSEQ multiplex PCR, and TCRdb holds only the in-frame ones, with some missing. The sample carries over 140,000 clones, 70% to 90% recorded once. Germline lookup yields CDR1 SGHNT and CDR2 YYREEE (reference sequence). V shed 4 bases and J 5 bases; nucleotides not matched to a gene: 8. The CDR3 is 16 amino acids. The source of this sequence is a man aged 50 to 60 in good health and CMV-seronegative. The sample taken for sequencing was PBMCs. The chain joins TRBV5-4 to TRBJ2-2; 10 nucleotides line up with TRBD2. CDR3 DNA: TGTGCCAGCAGCCACCAGCGGGAGGGAAGAACCGGGGAGCTGTTTTTT. Translating it yields CASSHQREGRTGELFF.